This T cell receptor beta chain was identified in a study of blood T cell repertoires in COVID-19. On the study more broadly: The samples span acute and convalescent COVID-19 from the United States, Italy and Spain.

Sequenced by immunoSEQ multiplex PCR; TCRdb stores in-frame clones only, minus some. The sample lists about 260,000 clones; about nine tenths were seen once. The CDR3 contains 15 residues. Trimming at V came to 4 bases and at J to 5 bases, leaving 6 bases not matched to a gene. Germline V gene sequence: CDR1 LNHDA, CDR2 SQIVND (reference sequence). The chain links TRBV19 to TRBJ2-2, with 8 bases lining up with TRBD2. The sequence came from a woman in her 30s with COVID-19, enrolled during active disease. Sequencing used peripheral blood. In DNA form, the CDR3 reads TGTGCCAGTAGTACCGGGACTAGGCTTACCGGGGAGCTGTTTTTT. It translates to CASSTGTRLTGELFF. Complete variable domain (other parts from reference TRBV19 and TRBJ2-2): DGGITQSPKYLFRKEGQNVTLSCEQNLNHDAMYWYRQDPGQGLRLIYYSQIVNDFQKGDIAEGYSVSREKKESFPLTVTSAQKNPTAFYLCASSTGTRLTGELFFGEGSRLTVL.